Listed here is a single T cell receptor (beta chain). V lost 1 base, J lost 7 bases, and 3 bases stayed unmatched. The CDR3 spans 16 residues. Per the germline V gene, CDR1 is SGHDN and CDR2 is FVKESK. This sample stems from a study of blood T cell repertoires in COVID-19. About the research overall: Sites across the United States, Italy and Spain contributed samples from acute and convalescent COVID-19. T cells, B-cell-depleted T cells, or PBMCs provided the cDNA or gDNA that served as material.

Original handling: Using reference gene primer amplification, nucleated cell counts were estimated. Clones were read by immunoSEQ multiplex PCR, and TCRdb kept only the in-frame ones, dropping some. That table supplies the V and J calls and clone size; D and trimming were determined from the DNA. In the table there are fewer than 110,000 clones, about 89% of which are singletons. What was sequenced was peripheral blood. The rearrangement uses TRBV14 and TRBJ2-1, with TRBD2 matching 14 bases. This TCR was sampled from a woman in her twenties or thirties with acute or convalescent COVID-19. Here the CDR3 DNA reads TGTGCCAGCAGCCAAGGACTAGCGGGAGGGGGGAATGAGCAGTTCTTC. Its protein is CASSQGLAGGGNEQFF.